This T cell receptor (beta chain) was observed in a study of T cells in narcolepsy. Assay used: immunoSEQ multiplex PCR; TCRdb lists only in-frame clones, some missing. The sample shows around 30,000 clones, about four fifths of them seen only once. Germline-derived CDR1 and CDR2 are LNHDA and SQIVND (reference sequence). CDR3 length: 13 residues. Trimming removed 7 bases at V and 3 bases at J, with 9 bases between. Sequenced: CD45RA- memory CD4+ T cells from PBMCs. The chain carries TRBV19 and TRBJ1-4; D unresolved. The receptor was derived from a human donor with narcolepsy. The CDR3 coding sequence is TGTGCCAGTACCCGGGTGGCTAATGAAAAACTGTTTTTT. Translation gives CASTRVANEKLFF.